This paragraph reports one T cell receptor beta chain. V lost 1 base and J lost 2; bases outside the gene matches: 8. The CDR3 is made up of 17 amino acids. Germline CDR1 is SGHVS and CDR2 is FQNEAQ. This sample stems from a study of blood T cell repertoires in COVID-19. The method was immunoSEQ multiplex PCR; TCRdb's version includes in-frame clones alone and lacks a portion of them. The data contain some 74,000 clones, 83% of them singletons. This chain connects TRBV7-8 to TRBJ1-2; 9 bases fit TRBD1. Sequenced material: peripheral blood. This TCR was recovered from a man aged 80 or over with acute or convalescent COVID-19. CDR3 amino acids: CASSLGGQGWTNYGYTF. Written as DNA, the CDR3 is TGTGCCAGCAGCTTAGGAGGACAGGGGTGGACGAACTATGGCTACACCTTC. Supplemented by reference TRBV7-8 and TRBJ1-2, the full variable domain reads GAGVSQSPRYKVAKRGQDVALRCDPISGHVSLFWYQQALGQGPEFLTYFQNEAQLDKSGLPSDRFFAERPEGSVSTLKIQRTQQEDSAVYLCASSLGGQGWTNYGYTFGSGTRLTVV.